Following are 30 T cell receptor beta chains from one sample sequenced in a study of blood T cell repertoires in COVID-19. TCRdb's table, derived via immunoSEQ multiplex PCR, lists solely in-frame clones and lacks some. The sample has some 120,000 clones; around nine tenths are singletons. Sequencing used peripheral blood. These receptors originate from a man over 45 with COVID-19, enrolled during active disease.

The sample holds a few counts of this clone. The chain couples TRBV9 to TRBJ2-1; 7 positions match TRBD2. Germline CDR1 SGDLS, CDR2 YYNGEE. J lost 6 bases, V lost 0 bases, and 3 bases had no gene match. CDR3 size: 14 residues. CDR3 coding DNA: TGTGCCAGCAGCGTAGGGACTAGTACCAATGAGCAGTTCTTC. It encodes CASSVGTSTNEQFF.

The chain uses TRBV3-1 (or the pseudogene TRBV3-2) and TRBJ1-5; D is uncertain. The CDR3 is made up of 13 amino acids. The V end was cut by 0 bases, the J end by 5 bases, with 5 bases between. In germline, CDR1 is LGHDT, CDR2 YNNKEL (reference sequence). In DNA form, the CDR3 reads TGTGCCAGCAGCCAAGATCGCGATCAGCCCCAGCATTTT. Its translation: CASSQDRDQPQHF.

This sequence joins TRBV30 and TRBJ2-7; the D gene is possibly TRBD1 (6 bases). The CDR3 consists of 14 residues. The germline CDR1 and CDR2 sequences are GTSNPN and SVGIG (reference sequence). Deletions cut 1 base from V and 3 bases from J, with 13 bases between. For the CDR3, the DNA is TGTGCCTGGAGTGGGGACAACCTTCACTACGAGCAGTACTTC. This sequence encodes CAWSGDNLHYEQYF.

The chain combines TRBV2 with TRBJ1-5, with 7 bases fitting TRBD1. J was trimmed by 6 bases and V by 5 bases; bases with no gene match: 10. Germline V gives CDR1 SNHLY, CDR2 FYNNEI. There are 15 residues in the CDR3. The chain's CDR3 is CASSLTGASGQPQHF. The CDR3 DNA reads TGTGCCAGCAGTTTAACAGGGGCAAGCGGTCAGCCCCAGCATTTT. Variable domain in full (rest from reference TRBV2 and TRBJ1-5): EPEVTQTPSHQVTQMGQEVILRCVPISNHLYFYWYRQILGQKVEFLVSFYNNEISEKSEIFDDQFSVERPDGSNFTLKIRSTKLEDSAMYFCASSLTGASGQPQHFGDGTRLSIL.

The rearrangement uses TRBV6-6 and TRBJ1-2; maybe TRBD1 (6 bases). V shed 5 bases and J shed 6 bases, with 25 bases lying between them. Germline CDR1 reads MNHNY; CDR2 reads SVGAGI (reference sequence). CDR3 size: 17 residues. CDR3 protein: CASSPRTVRAQMDGYTF. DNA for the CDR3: TGTGCCAGCAGTCCCCGGACAGTTCGAGCCCAGATGGATGGCTACACCTTC.

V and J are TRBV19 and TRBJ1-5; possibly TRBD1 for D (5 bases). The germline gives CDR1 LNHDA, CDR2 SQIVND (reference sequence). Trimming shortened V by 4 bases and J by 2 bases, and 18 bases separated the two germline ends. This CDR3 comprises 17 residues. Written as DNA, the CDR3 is TGTGCCAGTAGTAGAGAGGGAGGGGTAGCACGCAATCAGCCCCAGCATTTT. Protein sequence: CASSREGGVARNQPQHF. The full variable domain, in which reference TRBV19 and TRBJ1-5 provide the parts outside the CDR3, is DGGITQSPKYLFRKEGQNVTLSCEQNLNHDAMYWYRQDPGQGLRLIYYSQIVNDFQKGDIAEGYSVSREKKESFPLTVTSAQKNPTAFYLCASSREGGVARNQPQHFGDGTRLSIL.

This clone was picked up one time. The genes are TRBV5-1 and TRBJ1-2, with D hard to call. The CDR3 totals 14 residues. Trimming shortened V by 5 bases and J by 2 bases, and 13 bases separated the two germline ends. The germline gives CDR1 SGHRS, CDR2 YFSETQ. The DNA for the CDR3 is TGCGCCAGCAGTTCGTCGGGATCCAACTATGGCTACACCTTC. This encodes CASSSSGSNYGYTF.

In nucleotides, the CDR3 is TGTGCCAGCAGCGTTAGTATCGGCTCTGGAAACACCATATATTTT. This translates into CASSVSIGSGNTIYF. V gene TRBV7-8 combines with J gene TRBJ1-3; D gene unclear. Germline V gene lookup returns CDR1 SGHVS and CDR2 FQNEAQ. V shed 5 bases and J shed 0 bases, with 11 bases lying between them. The CDR3 loop spans 15 amino acids.

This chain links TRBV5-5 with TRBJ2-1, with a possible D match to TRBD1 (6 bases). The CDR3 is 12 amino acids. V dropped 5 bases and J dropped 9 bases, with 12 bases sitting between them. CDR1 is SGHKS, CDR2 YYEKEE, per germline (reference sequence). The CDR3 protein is CASRSQGGEQFF. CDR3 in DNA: TGTGCCAGCAGGTCACAGGGTGGTGAGCAGTTCTTC.

The DNA of the CDR3 is TGTGCCAGCAGCTCCGGACTAGGCTTGGATGAGCAGTTCTTC. Translated: CASSSGLGLDEQFF. The chain has TRBV7-2 and TRBJ2-1; the match to TRBD2 covers 7 bases. After removal of 4 bases from V and 8 bases from J, the junction contained 8 bases not matched to a gene. This CDR3 comprises 14 residues. CDR1 is SGHTA and CDR2 is FQGNSA in the germline V gene.

CDR3 in DNA: TGCGCCAGCAGCTCCGGGAGGCACGGGGGGGAAAAACTGTTTTTT. Its translation is CASSSGRHGGEKLFF. The chain employs TRBV5-1 and TRBJ1-4; D perhaps matches TRBD1 (5 bases). The V gene lost 3 bases and the J gene lost 8 bases, with 17 bases spanning the gap. The CDR3 has 15 amino acids. Germline V gene data show CDR1 as SGHRS and CDR2 as YFSETQ.

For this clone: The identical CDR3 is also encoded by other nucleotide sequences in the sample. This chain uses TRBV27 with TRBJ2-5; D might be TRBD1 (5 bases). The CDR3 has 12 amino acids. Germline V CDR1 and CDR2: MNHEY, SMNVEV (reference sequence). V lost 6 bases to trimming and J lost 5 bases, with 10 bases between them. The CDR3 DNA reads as TGTGCCAGCAGCCCCCCAGGGGAGACCCAGTACTTC. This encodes CASSPPGETQYF.

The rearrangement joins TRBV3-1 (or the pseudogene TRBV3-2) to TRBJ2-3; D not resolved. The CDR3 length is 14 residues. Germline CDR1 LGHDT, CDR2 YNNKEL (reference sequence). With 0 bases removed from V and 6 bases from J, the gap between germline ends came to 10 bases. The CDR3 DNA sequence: TGTGCCAGCAGCCAAGATCGTGTATCCGATACGCAGTATTTT. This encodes CASSQDRVSDTQYF.

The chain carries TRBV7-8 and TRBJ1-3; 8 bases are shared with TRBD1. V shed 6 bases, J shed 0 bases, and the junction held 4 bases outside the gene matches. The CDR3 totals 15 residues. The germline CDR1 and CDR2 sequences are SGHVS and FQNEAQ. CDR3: CASSLQGDSGNTIYF. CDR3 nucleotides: TGTGCCAGCAGTTTACAGGGGGACTCTGGAAACACCATATATTTT.

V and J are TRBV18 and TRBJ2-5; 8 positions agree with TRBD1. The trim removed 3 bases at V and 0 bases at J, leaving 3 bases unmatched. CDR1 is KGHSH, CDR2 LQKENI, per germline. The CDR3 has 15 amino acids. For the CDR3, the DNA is TGTGCCAGCTCACCTGGGACAGGCGACCAAGAGACCCAGTACTTC. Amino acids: CASSPGTGDQETQYF.

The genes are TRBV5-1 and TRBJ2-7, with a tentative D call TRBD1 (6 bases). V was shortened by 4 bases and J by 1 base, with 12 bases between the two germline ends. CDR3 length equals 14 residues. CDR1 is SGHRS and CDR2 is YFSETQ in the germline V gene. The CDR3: CASSPWTVSYEQYF. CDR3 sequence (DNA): TGCGCCAGCAGCCCGTGGACAGTTTCCTACGAGCAGTACTTC.

CDR3 in DNA: TGTGCCAGCAGCTTAGGGTGGACAGGGAGTGACGAGCAGTACGTC. It translates to CASSLGWTGSDEQYV. V and J are TRBV11-1 and TRBJ2-7; 8 nucleotides line up with TRBD1. Germline V CDR1 and CDR2: SGHAT, FQDESV (reference sequence). V gave up 1 base and J gave up 5 bases; unmatched junction bases: 7. The CDR3 loop spans 15 amino acids.

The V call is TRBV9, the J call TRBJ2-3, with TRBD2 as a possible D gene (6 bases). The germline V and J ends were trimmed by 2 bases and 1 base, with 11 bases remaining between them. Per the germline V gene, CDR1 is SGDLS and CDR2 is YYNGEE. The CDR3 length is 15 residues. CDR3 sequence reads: CASSVGVAGTDTQYF. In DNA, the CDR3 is TGTGCCAGCAGCGTCGGGGTAGCGGGCACAGATACGCAGTATTTT.

CDR3 sequence: CASSTYGSAYEQYF. The CDR3 DNA sequence: TGTGCCAGCAGCACTTACGGGAGCGCCTACGAGCAGTACTTC. The genes are TRBV9 and TRBJ2-7; a possible D gene is TRBD2 (6 bases). V was cut by 4 bases and J by 2 bases, with 13 bases left in between. The germline V gene has CDR1 SGDLS and CDR2 YYNGEE. The CDR3 is 14 amino acids.

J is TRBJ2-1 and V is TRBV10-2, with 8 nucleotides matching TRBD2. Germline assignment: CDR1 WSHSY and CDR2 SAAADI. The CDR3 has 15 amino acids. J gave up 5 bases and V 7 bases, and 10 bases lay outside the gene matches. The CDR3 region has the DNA TGCGCCAGCATAAAGACGGGGGGGTGGGACAATGAGCAGTTCTTC. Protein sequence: CASIKTGGWDNEQFF.

The CDR3 DNA reads TGTGCCAGCAGCTTAAAGGCAGCCCTAGCGGGAAGACGCTCCTACAATGAGCAGTTCTTC. It codes for CASSLKAALAGRRSYNEQFF. V usage is TRBV13 and J usage is TRBJ2-1; 9 bases match TRBD2. The CDR3 runs 20 residues. Germline assignment: CDR1 PRHDT and CDR2 FYEKMQ (reference sequence). V was clipped by 2 bases and J by 0 bases; unmatched bases: 14.

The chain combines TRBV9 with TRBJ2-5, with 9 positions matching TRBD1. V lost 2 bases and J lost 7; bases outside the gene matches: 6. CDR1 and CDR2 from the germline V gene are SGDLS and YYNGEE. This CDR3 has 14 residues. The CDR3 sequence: CASSVGGTGSTQYF. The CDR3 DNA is TGTGCCAGCAGCGTCGGGGGGACAGGGTCGACCCAGTACTTC.

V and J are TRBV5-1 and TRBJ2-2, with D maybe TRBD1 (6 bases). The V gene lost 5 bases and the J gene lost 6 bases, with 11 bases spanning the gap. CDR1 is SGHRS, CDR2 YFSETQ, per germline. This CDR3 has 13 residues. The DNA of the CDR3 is TGCGCCAGCAGGTCTACAGGGTCCGGGGAGCTGTTTTTT. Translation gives CASRSTGSGELFF. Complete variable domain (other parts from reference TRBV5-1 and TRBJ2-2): KAGVTQTPRYLIKTRGQQVTLSCSPISGHRSVSWYQQTPGQGLQFLFEYFSETQRNKGNFPGRFSGRQFSNSRSEMNVSTLELGDSALYLCASRSTGSGELFFGEGSRLTVL.

In nucleotides, the CDR3 is TGCGCCAGCAGCCAACCGGGACAGGACCCCGCAGATACGCAGTATTTT. Translation: CASSQPGQDPADTQYF. The genes are TRBV4-1 and TRBJ2-3, with TRBD1 identical over 8 bases. Germline CDR1 reads MGHRA; CDR2 reads YSYEKL. With V trimmed by 2 bases and J by 4 bases, 8 bases remained unmatched. The CDR3 consists of 16 residues.

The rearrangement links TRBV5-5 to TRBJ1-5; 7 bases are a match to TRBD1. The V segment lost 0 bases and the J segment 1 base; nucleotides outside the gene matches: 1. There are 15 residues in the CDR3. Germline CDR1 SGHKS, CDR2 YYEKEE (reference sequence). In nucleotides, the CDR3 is TGTGCCAGCAGCTTGGAACAGGGGAGCAATCAGCCCCAGCATTTT. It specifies CASSLEQGSNQPQHF. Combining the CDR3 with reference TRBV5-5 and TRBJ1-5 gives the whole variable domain DAGVTQSPTHLIKTRGQQVTLRCSPISGHKSVSWYQQVLGQGPQFIFQYYEKEERGRGNFPDRFSARQFPNYSSELNVNALLLGDSALYLCASSLEQGSNQPQHFGDGTRLSIL.

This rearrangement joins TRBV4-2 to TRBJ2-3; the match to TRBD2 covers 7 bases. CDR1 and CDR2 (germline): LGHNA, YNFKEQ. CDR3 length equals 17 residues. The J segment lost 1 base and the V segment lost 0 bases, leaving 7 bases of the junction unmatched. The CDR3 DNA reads TGTGCCAGCAGCCAAGACGGAGGCGGGAGTGGCACAGATACGCAGTATTTT. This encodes CASSQDGGGSGTDTQYF.

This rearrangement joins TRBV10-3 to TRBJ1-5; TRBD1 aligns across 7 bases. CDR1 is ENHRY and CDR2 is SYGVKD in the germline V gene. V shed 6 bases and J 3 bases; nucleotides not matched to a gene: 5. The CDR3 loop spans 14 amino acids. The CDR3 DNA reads TGTGCCATCAGCTCAGGGGGGAACAATCAGCCCCAGCATTTT. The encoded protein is CAISSGGNNQPQHF.

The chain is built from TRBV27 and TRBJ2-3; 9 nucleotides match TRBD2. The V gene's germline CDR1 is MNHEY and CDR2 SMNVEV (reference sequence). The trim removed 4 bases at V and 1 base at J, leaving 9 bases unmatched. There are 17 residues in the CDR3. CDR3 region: CASSSLLIAGGTDTQYF. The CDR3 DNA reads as TGTGCCAGCAGTTCCCTCCTAATAGCGGGAGGCACAGATACGCAGTATTTT.

The CDR3 reads CASSSRGAGDDEQYV. CDR3 bases: TGTGCCAGCAGCTCCCGAGGAGCGGGAGATGACGAGCAGTACGTC. The chain employs TRBV27 and TRBJ2-7, with TRBD2 matching over 8 bases. There are 15 residues in the CDR3. The germline CDR1 and CDR2 sequences are MNHEY and SMNVEV (reference sequence). V dropped 6 bases and J dropped 5; count of bases not matched to a gene: 12.

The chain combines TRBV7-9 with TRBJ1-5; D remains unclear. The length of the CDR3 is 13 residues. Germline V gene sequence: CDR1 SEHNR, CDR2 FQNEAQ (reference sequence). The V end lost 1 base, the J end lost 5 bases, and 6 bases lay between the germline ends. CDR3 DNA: TGTGCCAGCAGCTTAGAAGCGGATCAGCCCCAGCATTTT. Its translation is CASSLEADQPQHF.